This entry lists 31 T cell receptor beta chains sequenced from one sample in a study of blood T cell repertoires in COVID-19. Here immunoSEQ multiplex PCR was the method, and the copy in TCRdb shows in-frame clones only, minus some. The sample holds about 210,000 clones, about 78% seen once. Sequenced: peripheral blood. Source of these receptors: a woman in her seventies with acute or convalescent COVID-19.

As DNA, the CDR3 is TGTGCCAGCAGCGCCCGGGGGGCTATCGATACGCAGTATTTT. It is translated as CASSARGAIDTQYF. V gene TRBV7-9 combines with J gene TRBJ2-3; weak D call: TRBD2 (7 bases). This CDR3 spans 14 amino acids. The germline V and J ends were trimmed by 5 bases and 6 bases, with 15 bases remaining between them. The germline V gene has CDR1 SEHNR and CDR2 FQNEAQ (reference sequence).

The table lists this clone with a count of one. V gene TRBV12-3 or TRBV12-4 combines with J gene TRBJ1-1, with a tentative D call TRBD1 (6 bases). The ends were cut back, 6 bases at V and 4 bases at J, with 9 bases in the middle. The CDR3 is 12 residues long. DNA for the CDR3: TGTGCCAGCAGGGGGGGGGCCACTGAAGCTTTCTTT. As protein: CASRGGATEAFF.

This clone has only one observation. For the CDR3, the DNA is TGCGCCAGCAGCCCGCGACAGAACACCGGGGAGCTGTTTTTT. Translation gives CASSPRQNTGELFF. The chain employs TRBV5-1 and TRBJ2-2; no clear D. From germline, CDR1 is SGHRS and CDR2 YFSETQ. The germline V and J ends were trimmed by 4 bases and 1 base, with 8 bases remaining between them. The CDR3 contains 14 residues.

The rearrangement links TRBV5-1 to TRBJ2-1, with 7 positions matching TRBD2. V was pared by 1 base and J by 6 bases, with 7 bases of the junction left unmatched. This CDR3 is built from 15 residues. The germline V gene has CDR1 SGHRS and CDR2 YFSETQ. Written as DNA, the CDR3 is TGCGCCAGCAGCTTGTGGGCGGGGGATACCAATGAGCAGTTCTTC. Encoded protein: CASSLWAGDTNEQFF.

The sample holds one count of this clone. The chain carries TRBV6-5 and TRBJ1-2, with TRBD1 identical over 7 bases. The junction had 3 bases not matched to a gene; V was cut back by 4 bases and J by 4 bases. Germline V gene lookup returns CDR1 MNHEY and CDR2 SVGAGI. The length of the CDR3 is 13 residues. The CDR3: CASSSQGTYGYTF. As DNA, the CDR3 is TGTGCCAGCAGTTCACAGGGGACCTATGGCTACACCTTC.

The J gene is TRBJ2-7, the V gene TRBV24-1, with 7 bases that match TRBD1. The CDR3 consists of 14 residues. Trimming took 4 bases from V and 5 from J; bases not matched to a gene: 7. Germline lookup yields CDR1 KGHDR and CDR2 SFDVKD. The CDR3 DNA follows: TGTGCCACCAGTGACCCCCCGACAGGGCACGAGCAGTACTTC. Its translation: CATSDPPTGHEQYF.

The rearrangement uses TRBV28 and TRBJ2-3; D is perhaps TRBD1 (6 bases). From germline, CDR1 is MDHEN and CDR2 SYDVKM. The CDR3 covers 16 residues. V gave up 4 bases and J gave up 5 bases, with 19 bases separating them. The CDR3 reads CASSSLGQLQIDTQYF. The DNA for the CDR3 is TGTGCCAGCAGTTCCCTCGGACAGTTACAGATAGATACGCAGTATTTT.

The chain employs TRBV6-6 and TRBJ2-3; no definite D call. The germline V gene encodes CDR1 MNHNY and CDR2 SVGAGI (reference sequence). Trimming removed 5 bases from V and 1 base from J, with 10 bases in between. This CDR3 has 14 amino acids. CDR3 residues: CASSPARGTDTQYF. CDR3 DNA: TGTGCCAGCAGTCCTGCCCGGGGCACAGATACGCAGTATTTT.

In DNA form, the CDR3 reads TGTGCCAGCAGTGGACTGGATTACAATGAGCAGTTCTTC. Its protein product is CASSGLDYNEQFF. The V call is TRBV2, the J call TRBJ2-1; D not resolved. The CDR3 totals 13 residues. CDR1 SNHLY and CDR2 FYNNEI come from the germline V gene. Trimming shortened V by 4 bases and J by 4 bases, and 8 bases separated the two germline ends.

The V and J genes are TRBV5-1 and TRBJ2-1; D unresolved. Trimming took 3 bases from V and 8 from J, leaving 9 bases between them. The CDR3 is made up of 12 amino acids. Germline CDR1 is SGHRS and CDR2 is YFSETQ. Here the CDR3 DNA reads TGCGCCAGCAGCTCTCTTGCAGATGAGCAGTTCTTC. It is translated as CASSSLADEQFF.

Here the CDR3 reads CASSLSLYEQYF. CDR3 DNA sequence: TGTGCCAGCAGCTTAAGCCTCTATGAGCAGTACTTC. The gene calls are TRBV7-9 and TRBJ2-7; D remains unclear. CDR1 SEHNR and CDR2 FQNEAQ come from the germline V gene (reference sequence). The CDR3 extends over 12 amino acids. Trimming removed 2 bases at V and 7 bases at J, with 9 bases between. The complete variable domain, with remaining parts taken from reference TRBV7-9 and TRBJ2-7, reads DTGVSQNPRHKITKRGQNVTFRCDPISEHNRLYWYRQTLGQGPEFLTYFQNEAQLEKSRLLSDRFSAERPKGSFSTLEIQRTEQGDSAMYLCASSLSLYEQYFGPGTRLTVT.

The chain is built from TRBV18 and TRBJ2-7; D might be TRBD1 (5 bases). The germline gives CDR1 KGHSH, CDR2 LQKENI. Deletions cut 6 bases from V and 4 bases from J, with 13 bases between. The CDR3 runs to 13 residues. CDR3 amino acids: CASSSTQGYEQYV. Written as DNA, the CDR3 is TGTGCCAGCTCTTCCACTCAGGGTTACGAGCAGTACGTC.

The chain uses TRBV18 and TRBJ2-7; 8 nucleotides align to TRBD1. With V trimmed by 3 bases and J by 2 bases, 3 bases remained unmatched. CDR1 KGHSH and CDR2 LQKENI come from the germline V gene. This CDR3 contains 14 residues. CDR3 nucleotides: TGTGCCAGCTCACCGGGACAGGACACCTACGAGCAGTACTTC. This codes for CASSPGQDTYEQYF.

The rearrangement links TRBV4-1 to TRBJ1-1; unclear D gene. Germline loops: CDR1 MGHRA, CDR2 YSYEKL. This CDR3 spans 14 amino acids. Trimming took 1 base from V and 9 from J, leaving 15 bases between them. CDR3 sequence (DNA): TGCGCCAGCAGCCAAGTTCACTTGGCAGGCCAAGCTTTCTTT. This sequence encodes CASSQVHLAGQAFF.

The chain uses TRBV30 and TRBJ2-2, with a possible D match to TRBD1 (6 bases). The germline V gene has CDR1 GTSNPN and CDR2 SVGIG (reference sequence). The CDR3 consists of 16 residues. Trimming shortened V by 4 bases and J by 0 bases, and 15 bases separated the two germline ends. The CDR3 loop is CAWNKLGAANTGELFF. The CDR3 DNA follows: TGTGCCTGGAATAAATTGGGGGCGGCGAACACCGGGGAGCTGTTTTTT.

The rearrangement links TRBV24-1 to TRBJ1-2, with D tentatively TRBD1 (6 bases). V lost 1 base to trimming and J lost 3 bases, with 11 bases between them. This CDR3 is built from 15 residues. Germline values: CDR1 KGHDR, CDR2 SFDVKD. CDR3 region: CATSDFNSGDYGYTF. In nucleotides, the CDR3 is TGTGCCACCAGTGATTTCAATTCAGGGGACTATGGCTACACCTTC.

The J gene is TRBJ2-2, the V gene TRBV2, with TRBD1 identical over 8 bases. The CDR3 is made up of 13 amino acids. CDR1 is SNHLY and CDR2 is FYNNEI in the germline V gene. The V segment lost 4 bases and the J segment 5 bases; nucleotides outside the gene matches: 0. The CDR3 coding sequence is TGTGCCAGCAGTGGACAGGGGACCGGGGAGCTGTTTTTT. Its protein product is CASSGQGTGELFF.

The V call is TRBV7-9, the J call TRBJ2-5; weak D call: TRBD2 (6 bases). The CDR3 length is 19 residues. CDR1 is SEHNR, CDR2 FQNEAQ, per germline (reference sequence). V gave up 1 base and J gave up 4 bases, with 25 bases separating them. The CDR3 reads CASSLGRSSRVEGRETQYF. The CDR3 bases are TGTGCCAGCAGCTTAGGAAGGTCTTCGAGGGTGGAGGGACGAGAGACCCAGTACTTC.

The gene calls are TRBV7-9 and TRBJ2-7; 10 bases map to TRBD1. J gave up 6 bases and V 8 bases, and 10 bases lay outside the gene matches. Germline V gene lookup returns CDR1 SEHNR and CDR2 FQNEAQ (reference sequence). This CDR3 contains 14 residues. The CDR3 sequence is CASSTGQGIGEQYF. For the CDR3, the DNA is TGTGCCAGCTCGACGGGACAGGGGATAGGCGAGCAGTACTTC.

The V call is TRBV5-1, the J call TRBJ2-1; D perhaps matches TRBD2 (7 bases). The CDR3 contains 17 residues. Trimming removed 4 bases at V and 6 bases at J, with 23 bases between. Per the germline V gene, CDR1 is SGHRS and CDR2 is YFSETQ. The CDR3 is CASSVAGIRGGPNEQFF. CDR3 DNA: TGCGCCAGCAGCGTCGCTGGAATTCGCGGGGGCCCCAATGAGCAGTTCTTC.

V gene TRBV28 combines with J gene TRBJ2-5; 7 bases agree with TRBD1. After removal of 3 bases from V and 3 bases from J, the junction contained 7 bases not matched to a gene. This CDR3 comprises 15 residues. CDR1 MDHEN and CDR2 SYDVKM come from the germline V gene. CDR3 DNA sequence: TGTGCCAGCAGTTTCCTGACGACAGGGAAAGAGACCCAGTACTTC. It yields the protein CASSFLTTGKETQYF. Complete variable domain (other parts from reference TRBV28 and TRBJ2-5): DVKVTQSSRYLVKRTGEKVFLECVQDMDHENMFWYRQDPGLGLRLIYFSYDVKMKEKGDIPEGYSVSREKKERFSLILESASTNQTSMYLCASSFLTTGKETQYFGPGTRLLVL.

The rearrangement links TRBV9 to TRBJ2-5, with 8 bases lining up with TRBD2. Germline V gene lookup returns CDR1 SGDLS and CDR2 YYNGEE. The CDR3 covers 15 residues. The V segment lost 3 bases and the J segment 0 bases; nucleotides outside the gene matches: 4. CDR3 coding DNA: TGTGCCAGCAGCGGATACGGGGGGGACCAAGAGACCCAGTACTTC. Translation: CASSGYGGDQETQYF. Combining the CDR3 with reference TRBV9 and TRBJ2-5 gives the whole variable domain DSGVTQTPKHLITATGQRVTLRCSPRSGDLSVYWYQQSLDQGLQFLIQYYNGEERAKGNILERFSAQQFPDLHSELNLSSLELGDSALYFCASSGYGGDQETQYFGPGTRLLVL.

The CDR3 DNA is TGTGCCAGCAGCGTAGAGACAGCCGTGAACACTGAAGCTTTCTTT. Protein sequence: CASSVETAVNTEAFF. J is TRBJ1-1 and V is TRBV9; D is perhaps TRBD1 (5 bases). The CDR3 length is 15 residues. Germline V gene data show CDR1 as SGDLS and CDR2 as YYNGEE. V shed 0 bases and J shed 0 bases, with 9 bases lying between them. Variable domain in full (rest from reference TRBV9 and TRBJ1-1): DSGVTQTPKHLITATGQRVTLRCSPRSGDLSVYWYQQSLDQGLQFLIQYYNGEERAKGNILERFSAQQFPDLHSELNLSSLELGDSALYFCASSVETAVNTEAFFGQGTRLTVV.

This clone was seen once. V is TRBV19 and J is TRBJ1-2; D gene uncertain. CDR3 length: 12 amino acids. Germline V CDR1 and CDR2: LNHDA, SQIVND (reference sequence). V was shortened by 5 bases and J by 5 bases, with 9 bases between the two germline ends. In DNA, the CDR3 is TGTGCCAGTAGTTTGGACTTATATGGCTACACCTTC. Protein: CASSLDLYGYTF.

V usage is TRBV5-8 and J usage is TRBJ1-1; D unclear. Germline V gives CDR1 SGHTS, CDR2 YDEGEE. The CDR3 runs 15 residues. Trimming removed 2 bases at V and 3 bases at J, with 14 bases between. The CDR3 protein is CASSLRFAGYTEAFF. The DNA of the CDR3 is TGTGCCAGCAGCTTACGATTCGCGGGTTACACTGAAGCTTTCTTT. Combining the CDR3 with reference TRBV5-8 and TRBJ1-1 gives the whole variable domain EAGVTQSPTHLIKTRGQQATLRCSPISGHTSVYWYQQALGLGLQFLLWYDEGEERNRGNFPPRFSGRQFPNYSSELNVNALELEDSALYLCASSLRFAGYTEAFFGQGTRLTVV.

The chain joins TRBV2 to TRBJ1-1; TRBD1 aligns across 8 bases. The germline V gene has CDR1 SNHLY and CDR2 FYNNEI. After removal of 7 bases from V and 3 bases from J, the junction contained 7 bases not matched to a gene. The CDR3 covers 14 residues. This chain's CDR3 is CASTDRAPDTEAFF. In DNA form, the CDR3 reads TGTGCCAGCACGGACAGGGCCCCTGACACTGAAGCTTTCTTT.

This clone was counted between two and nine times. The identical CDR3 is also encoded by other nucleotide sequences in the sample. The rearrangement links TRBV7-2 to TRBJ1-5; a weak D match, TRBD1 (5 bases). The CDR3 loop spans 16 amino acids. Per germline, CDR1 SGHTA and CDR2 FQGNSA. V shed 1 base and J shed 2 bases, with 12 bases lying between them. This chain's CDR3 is CASSLGAGMGNQPQHF. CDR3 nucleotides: TGTGCCAGCAGCTTAGGGGCAGGGATGGGCAATCAGCCCCAGCATTTT.

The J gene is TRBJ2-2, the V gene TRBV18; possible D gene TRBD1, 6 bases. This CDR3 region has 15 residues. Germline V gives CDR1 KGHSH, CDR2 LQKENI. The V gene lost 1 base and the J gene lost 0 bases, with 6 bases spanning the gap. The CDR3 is CASSPQGANTGELFF. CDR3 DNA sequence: TGTGCCAGCTCACCACAGGGGGCGAACACCGGGGAGCTGTTTTTT.

The CDR3 loop is CASSLSSYNSPLHF. In DNA, the CDR3 is TGTGCCAGTAGTCTCAGCTCCTATAATTCACCCCTCCACTTT. The rearrangement links TRBV19 to TRBJ1-6; D remains unclear. The CDR3 length is 14 residues. Germline CDR1 reads LNHDA; CDR2 reads SQIVND (reference sequence). V lost 5 bases, J lost 0 bases, and 5 bases lay in between.

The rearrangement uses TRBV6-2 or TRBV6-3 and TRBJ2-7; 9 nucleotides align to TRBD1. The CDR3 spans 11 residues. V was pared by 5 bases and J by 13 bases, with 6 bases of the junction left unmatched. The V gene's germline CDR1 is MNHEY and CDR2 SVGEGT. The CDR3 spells CASSTGQGPYF. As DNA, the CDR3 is TGTGCCAGCAGTACAGGACAGGGGCCCTACTTC.

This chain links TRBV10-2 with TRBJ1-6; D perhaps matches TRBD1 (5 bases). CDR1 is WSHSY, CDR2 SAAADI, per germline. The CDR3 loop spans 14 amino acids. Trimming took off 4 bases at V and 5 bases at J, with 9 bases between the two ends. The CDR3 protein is CASSVRQNNSPLHF. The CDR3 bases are TGCGCCAGCAGTGTCAGACAGAATAATTCACCCCTCCACTTT.